The source of this TCR beta chain is a study of cytomegalovirus exposure and HLA in healthy donors. The PCR used 60 Vbeta and 13 Jbeta primers. Clones were sequenced by immunoSEQ multiplex PCR, and TCRdb holds only the in-frame ones, with some missing. The data show 180,000 or so clones, with approximately 78% seen just once and 6.5% held by the top ten. General study results and limits: The classifier reportedly diagnosed cytomegalovirus status with high specificity and sensitivity. Productive rates of about 87% or about 30% were seen for most TCR beta V segments in an earlier analysis. More clonal expansion characterized HLA-associated TCR beta chains than equally common others in a later analysis.

All the people who gave samples were healthy bone marrow donors. On this clone itself: Its antigen remains unidentified.

What was sequenced was PBMCs. The receptor was isolated from a woman in her forties or fifties in good health and CMV-seropositive.

This CDR3 is CASSSYSATNEKLFF. The CDR3 DNA is TGTGCCAGCAGCTCCTACAGTGCAACTAATGAAAAACTGTTTTTT. J is TRBJ1-4 and V is TRBV7-2; D remains unclear. V lost 4 bases and J 0 bases, leaving 9 bases between the germline ends. The CDR3 is 15 residues long. Germline V gene data show CDR1 as SGHTA and CDR2 as FQGNSA. The full variable domain, rest sourced from reference TRBV7-2 and TRBJ1-4, is GAGVSQSPSNKVTEKGKDVELRCDPISGHTALYWYRQSLGQGLEFLIYFQGNSAPDKSGLPSDRFSAERTGGSVSTLTIQRTQQEDSAVYLCASSSYSATNEKLFFGSGTQLSVL.